Listed below are T cell receptor beta chains from one sample, sequenced in a study of T cell responses to AZD1222 COVID-19 vaccine. Measured with immunoSEQ multiplex PCR; TCRdb has only the in-frame clones, and not every one. The table shows 80,000 to 100,000 clones, with approximately 83% occurring only once. The sequencing used peripheral blood, collected 28 days after the second AZD1222 dose. Every receptor here comes from an adult who received the AZD1222 COVID-19 vaccine. Each CDR3 is given with its conserved first and last residue. The D gene is left open where the match is weak. Clone sizes are given selectively: once, few, many, or a class where the clone is expanded.

clone_size d_call j_call v_call cdr3_aa cdr3_nt
- TRBD1 TRBJ1-1 TRBV2 CATMTGVGNTEAFF TGTGCCACCATGACAGGGGTCGGAAACACTGAAGCTTTCTTT
- - TRBJ2-1 TRBV7-9 CASSPQHGYNEQFF TGTGCCAGCAGCCCCCAGCACGGGTACAATGAGCAGTTCTTC
once TRBD1 TRBJ1-6 TRBV27 CASSLSGTGFIALHF TGTGCCAGCAGTTTATCTGGGACAGGGTTTATAGCCCTCCACTTT
- TRBD1 TRBJ1-1 TRBV19 CASSKDRLPTTEAFF TGTGCCAGTAGTAAGGACAGGTTGCCGACCACTGAAGCTTTCTTT
- TRBD2 TRBJ2-5 TRBV9 CASSVALGGGQETQYF TGTGCCAGCAGCGTAGCTTTGGGGGGGGGCCAAGAGACCCAGTACTTC
- TRBD1 TRBJ1-6 TRBV27 CASSLGTGKGSPLHF TGTGCCAGCAGTTTAGGGACAGGCAAGGGCTCACCCCTCCACTTT
- - TRBJ1-1 TRBV19 CASSIPWQSYTEAFF TGTGCCAGTAGTATTCCTTGGCAATCCTACACTGAAGCTTTCTTT
- TRBD1 TRBJ1-5 TRBV5-1 CASSLGEGAGNQPQHF TGCGCCAGCAGCTTGGGAGAGGGGGCGGGCAATCAGCCCCAGCATTTT
- - TRBJ2-3 TRBV3-1/TRBV3-2 CASSSRGPDTQYF TGTGCCAGCAGCTCCAGGGGACCGGATACGCAGTATTTT
- - TRBJ1-3 TRBV10-3 CAISESQGRAGNTIYF TGTGCCATCAGTGAGTCGCAAGGGAGGGCTGGAAACACCATATATTTT
- TRBD2 TRBJ2-1 TRBV11-3 CASSPTSGSTAEQFF TGTGCCAGCAGCCCGACTAGCGGGAGTACGGCTGAGCAGTTCTTC
- TRBD2 TRBJ2-1 TRBV27 CASSVTGTSGVNNEQFF TGTGCCAGCAGTGTAACCGGGACTAGCGGGGTCAACAATGAGCAGTTCTTC
- TRBD1 TRBJ1-6 TRBV6-1 CASSEPGQGASPLHF TGTGCCAGCAGTGAACCGGGACAGGGGGCTTCACCCCTCCACTTT
- - TRBJ1-1 TRBV14 CASSPYIEAFF TGTGCCAGCAGCCCCTACATTGAAGCTTTCTTT
- - TRBJ2-2 TRBV24-1 CATGRGQNTGELFF TGTGCCACCGGAAGGGGACAGAACACCGGGGAGCTGTTTTTT
- - TRBJ1-1 TRBV4-2 CASSQVSLGNTEAFF TGTGCCAGCAGCCAAGTCAGTCTTGGGAACACTGAAGCTTTCTTT
once - TRBJ2-7 TRBV19 CASSNIGGYEQYF TGTGCCAGTAGTAATATAGGTGGCTACGAGCAGTACTTC
once - TRBJ2-3 TRBV5-1 CASSLARDFLTDTQYF TGCGCCAGCAGCTTGGCCCGGGACTTTCTTACAGATACGCAGTATTTT
- - TRBJ1-5 TRBV27 CASSLPQPQHF TGTGCCAGCAGTTTGCCTCAGCCCCAGCATTTT
- - TRBJ2-5 TRBV6-5 CASSYFRGGETQYF TGTGCCAGCAGTTACTTTCGGGGCGGAGAGACCCAGTACTTC
once - TRBJ1-4 TRBV28 CASCGGASTNEKLFF TGTGCCAGTTGCGGCGGGGCCTCAACTAATGAAAAACTGTTTTTT
- - TRBJ2-3 TRBV11-3 CASSLTSGTLDTQYF TGTGCCAGCAGCTTAACTTCAGGGACTCTGGATACGCAGTATTTT
- - TRBJ1-1 TRBV27 CASSRLQGYDTEAFF TGTGCCAGCAGTCGGTTACAGGGATATGACACTGAAGCTTTCTTT
- - TRBJ2-1 TRBV27 CASSSSSSASYNEQFF TGTGCCAGCAGTTCCTCCTCTAGCGCGAGCTACAATGAGCAGTTCTTC
- TRBD2 TRBJ2-3 TRBV27 CATFSGGAPDTQYF TGTGCCACCTTTAGCGGGGGGGCCCCAGATACGCAGTATTTT
- - TRBJ2-1 TRBV18 CASSIRTSFNNEQFF TGTGCCAGCTCAATCAGAACTTCGTTTAACAATGAGCAGTTCTTC
- - TRBJ2-1 TRBV19 CASSIVVASYNEQFF TGTGCCAGTAGTATTGTAGTTGCTTCCTACAATGAGCAGTTCTTC
- - TRBJ1-5 TRBV5-8 CASSLGFQPQHF TGTGCCAGCAGCTTGGGCTTTCAGCCCCAGCATTTT
- TRBD1 TRBJ2-5 TRBV7-9 CASSYRQGQETQYF TGTGCCAGCAGCTACAGACAGGGACAAGAGACCCAGTACTTC
- TRBD1 TRBJ2-2 TRBV6-5 CASSRTGETGELFF TGTGCCAGCAGTCGGACAGGGGAGACCGGGGAGCTGTTTTTT
- TRBD1 TRBJ1-4 TRBV6-5 CASSFRTGGGEKLFF TGTGCCAGCAGTTTCCGAACAGGGGGGGGTGAAAAACTGTTTTTT
- - TRBJ1-4 TRBV6-5 CASKRGATNEKLFF TGTGCCAGCAAGAGGGGTGCAACTAATGAAAAACTGTTTTTT
- - TRBJ1-4 TRBV4-2 CASSQDLGPNEKLFF TGTGCCAGCAGCCAAGATCTAGGCCCTAATGAAAAACTGTTTTTT
- - TRBJ1-5 TRBV6-1 CASSEALRPQHF TGTGCCAGCAGTGAAGCCCTTCGGCCCCAGCATTTT
- - TRBJ2-5 TRBV27 CASIFGGRTQYF TGTGCCAGCATCTTCGGGGGTAGGACCCAGTACTTC
- - TRBJ2-7 TRBV14 CASSPRDRSYEQYF TGTGCCAGCAGCCCTCGGGACCGCTCCTACGAGCAGTACTTC
few - TRBJ1-6 TRBV2 CASSEVQGGNSPLHF TGTGCCAGCAGTGAAGTTCAGGGAGGGAATTCACCCCTCCACTTT
once TRBD2 TRBJ2-3 TRBV5-6 CASSLLGRGSTDTQYF TGTGCCAGCAGCTTGTTGGGGCGGGGGAGCACAGATACGCAGTATTTT